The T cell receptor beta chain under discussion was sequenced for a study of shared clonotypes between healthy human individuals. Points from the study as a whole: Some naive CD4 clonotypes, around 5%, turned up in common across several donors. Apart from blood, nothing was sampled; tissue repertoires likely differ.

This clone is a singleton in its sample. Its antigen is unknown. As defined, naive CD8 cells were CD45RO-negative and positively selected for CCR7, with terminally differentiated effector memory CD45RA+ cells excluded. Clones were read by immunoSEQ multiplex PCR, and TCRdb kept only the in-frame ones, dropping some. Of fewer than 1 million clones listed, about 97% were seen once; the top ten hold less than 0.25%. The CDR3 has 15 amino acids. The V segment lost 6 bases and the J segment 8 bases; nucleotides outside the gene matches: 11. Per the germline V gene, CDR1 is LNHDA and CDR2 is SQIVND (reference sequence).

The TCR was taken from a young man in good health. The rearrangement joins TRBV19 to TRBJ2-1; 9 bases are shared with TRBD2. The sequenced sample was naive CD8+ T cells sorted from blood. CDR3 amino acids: CASRLLSGGHDEQFF. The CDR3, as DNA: TGTGCCAGTAGGCTGCTGAGCGGGGGGCACGATGAGCAGTTCTTC.